This T cell receptor beta chain was sequenced for a study of cytomegalovirus exposure and HLA in healthy donors. Study results and caveats: Analysis was carried out at a later point, and it linked a missense DCLRE1C variant to TCR beta V- and J-gene trimming. Associated with cytomegalovirus, according to the listing, were 150 to 200 TCR beta chains.

It was healthy bone marrow donors who served as donors. From germline, CDR1 is SGHTA and CDR2 FQGNSA. CDR3 length: 13 residues. Germline trimming cut 6 bases from V and 4 bases from J; bases unmatched to any gene: 1. PCR was performed using 60 Vbeta and 13 Jbeta primers. Libraries were prepared by immunoSEQ multiplex PCR; TCRdb keeps only in-frame clonotypes and omits some of them. The table includes approximately 190,000 clones, roughly 77% detected once. A word on this clone: The antigen remains undetermined.

The sequence came from a man aged 35 to 55 in good health and CMV-seropositive. The sequenced sample consisted of PBMCs. The chain has TRBV7-2 and TRBJ1-2; 11 nucleotides agree with TRBD1. CDR3 sequence: CASRGTGGYGYTF. CDR3 bases: TGTGCCAGCAGGGGGACAGGGGGCTATGGCTACACCTTC.